A single sample is the source of the 16 T cell receptor beta chains below, sequenced in a study of blood T cells in healthy people across ages. Through a sample-barcoded 5' primer and a J-beta primer mix, a second PCR was run for roughly 6 to 12 cycles. TCRdb re-derived calls from the 5' RACE reads in MiXCR, one entry per CDR3 protein. The sample records about 730,000 distinct CDR3 sequences, roughly 43% being singletons. The specimen was blood. The receptor set was obtained from a woman in her sixties or seventies in good health.

This chain links TRBV28 with TRBJ2-5, with D perhaps matching TRBD2 (6 bases). The CDR3 has 15 residues. V lost 6 bases, J lost 5 bases, and 19 bases lay in between. CDR1 and CDR2 (germline): MDHEN, SYDVKM. The CDR3 reads CASSSPQTSRETQYF. The CDR3 nucleotides read TGTGCCAGCAGCTCACCCCAGACTAGTAGGGAGACCCAGTACTTC.

The chain is built from TRBV7-9 and TRBJ2-3, with TRBD2 identical over 7 bases. This CDR3 is built from 17 residues. The trim removed 2 bases at V and 6 bases at J, leaving 14 bases unmatched. CDR1 and CDR2 from the germline V gene are SEHNR and FQNEAQ (reference sequence). The CDR3 coding sequence is TGTGCCAGCAGCTTACCCACGACTAGCAATCTAAGGGATACGCAGTATTTT. Its protein product is CASSLPTTSNLRDTQYF. The complete variable domain, with remaining parts taken from reference TRBV7-9 and TRBJ2-3, reads DTGVSQNPRHKITKRGQNVTFRCDPISEHNRLYWYRQTLGQGPEFLTYFQNEAQLEKSRLLSDRFSAERPKGSFSTLEIQRTEQGDSAMYLCASSLPTTSNLRDTQYFGPGTRLTVL.

The chain joins TRBV9 to TRBJ2-5; possible D gene TRBD2, 5 bases. This CDR3 is built from 13 residues. The V gene lost 4 bases and the J gene lost 9 bases, with 16 bases spanning the gap. CDR1 is SGDLS and CDR2 is YYNGEE in the germline V gene. The CDR3 sequence is CASSSRPLEAQYF. CDR3 coding DNA: TGTGCCAGCAGCTCACGACCTCTGGAGGCCCAGTACTTC.

In its sample, this clonotype was seen a few times. The chain uses TRBV30 and TRBJ2-7; 7 bases agree with TRBD1. After removal of 3 bases from V and 4 bases from J, the junction contained 15 bases not matched to a gene. Germline CDR1 and CDR2: GTSNPN and SVGIG (reference sequence). This CDR3 contains 16 residues. CDR3 nucleotide sequence: TGTGCCTGGAGCCCTCGCATGTGGGGACAGAAATACGAGCAGTACTTC. Translating gives CAWSPRMWGQKYEQYF.

This clonotype was detected ten times or more. This rearrangement joins TRBV4-2 to TRBJ2-1, with TRBD2 matching 12 bases. Germline V lookup: CDR1 LGHNA, CDR2 YNFKEQ. The V segment lost 0 bases and the J segment 5 bases; nucleotides outside the gene matches: 8. CDR3 size: 18 residues. The CDR3: CASSQDLTSGGRDNEQFF. DNA of the CDR3: TGTGCCAGCAGCCAAGATCTAACTAGCGGGGGGAGGGACAATGAGCAGTTCTTC.

This sequence joins TRBV12-3 or TRBV12-4 and TRBJ2-3; 10 bases are a match to TRBD2. Unmatched junction bases numbered 9, after V lost 4 bases and J lost 11 bases. The CDR3 contains 14 residues. The CDR3 sequence: CASSSSGGGDVQYF. Here the CDR3 DNA reads TGTGCCAGCAGTTCTAGCGGGGGCGGGGATGTGCAGTATTTT.

This clonotype was detected only a few times. The rearrangement joins TRBV27 to TRBJ2-2; the match to TRBD1 covers 12 bases. V gave up 6 bases and J gave up 6 bases; unmatched junction bases: 11. The germline V gene encodes CDR1 MNHEY and CDR2 SMNVEV (reference sequence). CDR3 size: 17 residues. CDR3 amino acids: CASSPGQGAKGSGELFF. CDR3 bases: TGTGCCAGCAGCCCGGGACAGGGGGCAAAGGGCTCCGGGGAGCTGTTTTTT.

The chain links TRBV18 to TRBJ1-2; 10 positions agree with TRBD1. This CDR3 comprises 13 residues. With V trimmed by 3 bases and J by 6 bases, 1 base remained unmatched. Germline V gene data show CDR1 as KGHSH and CDR2 as LQKENI. The CDR3 sequence is CASSPGQGHGYTF. Here the CDR3 DNA reads TGTGCCAGCTCACCGGGACAGGGGCATGGCTACACCTTC.

This clonotype was recorded a few times. The chain combines TRBV27 with TRBJ2-1; TRBD2 matches at 8 bases. CDR3 length equals 15 residues. The V gene end was trimmed by 5 bases and the J gene end by 4 bases; junction bases not matched to a gene: 7. CDR1 MNHEY and CDR2 SMNVEV come from the germline V gene (reference sequence). In nucleotides, the CDR3 is TGTGCCAGCAGTCCCTCAGCGGGAGCGTACAATGAGCAGTTCTTC. This gives the protein CASSPSAGAYNEQFF.

The chain couples TRBV27 to TRBJ2-1; tentative D call: TRBD1 (5 bases). Germline V gene lookup returns CDR1 MNHEY and CDR2 SMNVEV (reference sequence). Deletions cut 8 bases from V and 4 bases from J, with 21 bases between. The CDR3 has 16 residues. The CDR3 region has the DNA TGTGCCAGCGGCCATGGAGCAGGGATCGTTTACAATGAGCAGTTCTTC. It is translated as CASGHGAGIVYNEQFF.

At least ten counts were recorded for this clonotype. The rearrangement uses TRBV20-1 and TRBJ2-1, with TRBD2 matching 11 bases. V gave up 6 bases and J gave up 5 bases; unmatched junction bases: 6. CDR1 and CDR2 (germline): DFQATT, SNEGSKA (reference sequence). There are 14 residues in the CDR3. The CDR3 reads CSAQLAGVDNEQFF. DNA of the CDR3: TGCAGTGCACAACTAGCGGGGGTCGACAATGAGCAGTTCTTC.

Here the CDR3 reads CASSYTGEINTEAFF. The CDR3 DNA reads TGTGCCAGCAGTTACACTGGAGAGATAAACACTGAAGCTTTCTTT. The V and J genes are TRBV6-2 or TRBV6-3 and TRBJ1-1, with unresolved D. The CDR3 sequence is 15 residues long. Germline CDR1 is MNHEY and CDR2 is SVGEGT. Deletions cut 2 bases from V and 2 bases from J, with 12 bases between.

The gene calls are TRBV13 and TRBJ2-3, with D perhaps TRBD2 (6 bases). V was cut by 4 bases and J by 2 bases, with 16 bases left in between. The CDR3 covers 16 residues. CDR1 PRHDT and CDR2 FYEKMQ come from the germline V gene (reference sequence). The CDR3 nucleotides are TGTGCCAGCAGCTCCTCCCTGGGACTGAACACAGATACGCAGTATTTT. Protein product: CASSSSLGLNTDTQYF.

Only a few counts were recorded for this clonotype. The J gene is TRBJ2-7, the V gene TRBV20-1; 10 nucleotides match TRBD2. V dropped 6 bases and J dropped 7; count of bases not matched to a gene: 12. The CDR3 totals 14 residues. The germline V gene has CDR1 DFQATT and CDR2 SNEGSKA (reference sequence). CDR3 amino acids: CSALAGAVGSEQYF. The CDR3 bases are TGCAGTGCGCTAGCGGGGGCCGTTGGGTCGGAGCAGTACTTC.

On this clonotype: It is unclear where the CDR3 begins or ends on the DNA, so no DNA is shown, and the CDR3 is as TCRdb lists it. This chain connects TRBV28 to TRBJ1-2; the table assigns TRBD1, which was not confirmed against the DNA. Counting both end residues, the CDR3 totals 14 amino acids. Germline assignment: CDR1 MDHEN and CDR2 SYDVKM. The CDR3 here is CARSLTGTDYGCTF.

This clonotype was seen at least ten times. The rearrangement joins TRBV3-1 to TRBJ2-1; 10 bases line up with TRBD2. Germline V gene lookup returns CDR1 LGHDT and CDR2 YNNKEL (reference sequence). The V gene end was trimmed by 6 bases and the J gene end by 0 bases; junction bases not matched to a gene: 5. CDR3 size: 16 residues. The chain's CDR3 is CASRDGLAASYNEQFF. The CDR3 coding sequence is TGTGCCAGCAGGGATGGACTAGCGGCCTCCTACAATGAGCAGTTCTTC.